These T cell receptor beta chains were read from a single sample in a study of control samples from healthy donors and cancer patients. Assay used: immunoSEQ multiplex PCR; TCRdb lists only in-frame clones, some missing. Here the sample spans roughly 170,000 clones, about 90% being singletons. The sequenced sample consisted of blood. The receptor source for this set is a woman in her forties in good health. The CDR3 runs from the conserved cysteine through the conserved F or W. Fields, in order: V gene, J gene, D gene, clone size, CDR3 protein, CDR3 DNA. D genes are given only for firm matches. Clone size is shown for a subset of rows, as once, few, many or a class of expanded clone.

TRBV2	TRBJ2-3	TRBD1	.	CASSGYRGRTDTQYF	TGTGCCAGCAGTGGATACAGGGGCCGCACAGATACGCAGTATTTT
TRBV9	TRBJ1-3	TRBD1	.	CASSVGMGQTTSGNTIYF	TGTGCCAGCAGCGTAGGAATGGGACAGACAACCTCTGGAAACACCATATATTTT
TRBV11-3	TRBJ2-2	.	.	CASSQTNTGELFF	TGTGCCAGCAGTCAAACAAACACCGGGGAGCTGTTTTTT
TRBV6-6	TRBJ2-7	.	.	CASSYEGVGEQYF	TGTGCCAGCAGTTACGAGGGGGTGGGCGAGCAGTACTTC
TRBV6-5	TRBJ1-6	TRBD1	.	CASSPTGENFSPLHF	TGTGCCAGCAGCCCAACAGGGGAAAATTTTTCACCCCTCCACTTT
TRBV19	TRBJ1-5	TRBD1	.	CASSLRVGDRGFNQPQHF	TGTGCCAGCTCCCTCCGGGTGGGAGACAGGGGCTTCAATCAGCCCCAGCATTTT
TRBV6-6	TRBJ2-6	TRBD1	.	CASSHPGQGTSGANVLTF	TGTGCCAGCAGTCACCCGGGACAGGGGACCTCTGGGGCCAACGTCCTGACTTTC
TRBV6-6	TRBJ1-2	TRBD1	.	CASSPGQGVFYGYTF	TGTGCCAGCAGCCCAGGACAGGGGGTTTTTTATGGCTACACCTTC
TRBV12-3/TRBV12-4	TRBJ1-5	TRBD1	.	CASRGPNQPQHF	TGTGCCAGTAGGGGGCCCAATCAGCCCCAGCATTTT
TRBV27	TRBJ2-7	.	.	CASSLGTGPYEQYF	TGTGCCAGCAGTTTAGGAACAGGACCCTACGAGCAGTACTTC
TRBV5-6	TRBJ2-1	TRBD1	.	CASSWDRGYEQFF	TGTGCCAGCAGCTGGGACAGGGGTTATGAGCAGTTCTTC
TRBV7-8	TRBJ1-6	.	.	CASGRGTTNSPLHF	TGTGCCAGCGGCCGGGGGACGACGAATTCACCCCTCCACTTT
TRBV7-2	TRBJ2-1	.	.	CASSLGPNNEQFF	TGTGCCAGCAGCTTAGGGCCTAACAATGAGCAGTTCTTC
TRBV18	TRBJ2-7	.	.	CASSPPAGVRNEQYF	TGTGCCAGCTCACCACCGGCAGGGGTTAGAAACGAGCAGTACTTC
TRBV19	TRBJ1-1	.	.	CASSIYGGTEAFF	TGTGCCAGTAGTATTTATGGGGGCACTGAAGCTTTCTTT
TRBV9	TRBJ1-2	.	.	CASSVERGADGYTF	TGTGCCAGCAGCGTAGAAAGGGGAGCCGATGGCTACACCTTC
TRBV6-6	TRBJ2-7	.	.	CASSLQVEGPYEQYF	TGTGCCAGCAGTCTACAAGTCGAAGGGCCCTACGAGCAGTACTTC
TRBV18	TRBJ2-2	TRBD1	.	CASSPNRGLTGELFF	TGTGCCAGCTCACCCAACAGGGGGCTGACCGGGGAGCTGTTTTTT
TRBV12-2	TRBJ1-4	.	.	CASRLVVLAGAFEKLFF	TGTGCAAGTCGCTTAGTAGTATTGGCAGGGGCTTTTGAAAAACTGTTTTTT
TRBV27	TRBJ1-1	.	.	CASSLNLGTEAFF	TGTGCCAGCAGTCTTAATTTGGGAACTGAAGCTTTCTTT
TRBV5-1	TRBJ1-2	.	.	CASSLADDYGYTF	TGCGCCAGCAGCTTGGCAGATGACTATGGCTACACCTTC
TRBV7-2	TRBJ1-2	.	.	CASSLYISAGYTF	TGTGCCAGCAGCTTATATATATCTGCTGGCTACACCTTC
TRBV13	TRBJ1-5	.	.	CASSLGLTNQPQHF	TGTGCCAGCAGCTTAGGGCTGACCAATCAGCCCCAGCATTTT
TRBV20-1	TRBJ2-7	.	.	CSARLGQYF	TGCAGTGCTAGGCTGGGGCAGTACTTC
TRBV19	TRBJ2-1	TRBD2	.	CASKRGDSYNEQFF	TGTGCCAGTAAGCGGGGGGATTCCTACAATGAGCAGTTCTTC
TRBV12-3/TRBV12-4	TRBJ1-2	.	.	CASSGTAVGYTF	TGTGCCAGCAGCGGGACGGCCGTTGGCTACACCTTC
TRBV27	TRBJ2-7	TRBD1	.	CASSPRTGSYEQYF	TGTGCCAGCAGTCCGCGGACAGGTTCCTACGAGCAGTACTTC
TRBV29-1	TRBJ1-2	.	.	CSVYPNYNYGYTF	TGCAGCGTTTACCCGAATTATAACTATGGCTACACCTTC
TRBV28	TRBJ1-1	.	once	CASSYRQVSTEAFF	TGTGCCAGCTCATACCGACAGGTCTCTACTGAAGCTTTCTTT
TRBV27	TRBJ1-1	.	.	CASSLAAAVTEAFF	TGTGCCAGCAGTTTGGCTGCTGCGGTCACTGAAGCTTTCTTT
TRBV11-2	TRBJ2-7	.	.	CASSFSGVPYEQYF	TGTGCCAGCAGCTTCTCAGGGGTACCCTACGAGCAGTACTTC
TRBV10-1	TRBJ2-2	.	.	CASSESASTGELFF	TGCGCCAGCAGTGAATCAGCGTCCACCGGGGAGCTGTTTTTT
TRBV7-9	TRBJ1-2	.	.	CASSLRGGLGYTF	TGTGCCAGCAGCTTACGAGGGGGACTGGGCTACACCTTC
TRBV5-8	TRBJ2-2	TRBD1	.	CASSLTQGSDTGELFF	TGTGCCAGCAGCTTGACACAGGGGTCCGACACCGGGGAGCTGTTTTTT
TRBV19	TRBJ1-2	.	.	CASSIRGRGGNYGYTF	TGTGCCAGTAGTATACGCGGTCGAGGGGGGAACTATGGCTACACCTTC
TRBV5-1	TRBJ1-2	TRBD1	.	CASRPRQGADYGYTF	TGCGCCAGCAGACCCCGACAGGGGGCAGACTATGGCTACACCTTC
TRBV3-1/TRBV3-2	TRBJ2-7	.	few	CASSQGWEQYF	TGTGCCAGCAGCCAAGGGTGGGAGCAGTACTTC
TRBV29-1	TRBJ1-2	.	.	CSVVGTAHGYTF	TGCAGCGTCGTAGGGACGGCGCATGGCTACACCTTC
TRBV5-1	TRBJ1-1	.	.	CASSLTPGTEAFF	TGCGCCAGCAGCTTGACACCGGGAACCGAAGCTTTCTTT
TRBV25-1	TRBJ1-6	.	few	CASRRGTDSPLHF	TGTGCCAGTCGTCGGGGAACGGATTCACCCCTCCACTTT
TRBV4-1	TRBJ2-5	.	.	CASSPRQLQETQYF	TGCGCCAGCAGCCCCCGACAGCTCCAAGAGACCCAGTACTTC
TRBV2	TRBJ2-7	TRBD2	.	CASSRAGGPYEQYF	TGTGCCAGCAGTAGAGCGGGGGGCCCCTACGAGCAGTACTTC
TRBV6-1	TRBJ2-1	TRBD1	.	CASREQGQGSYNEQFF	TGTGCCAGCAGAGAACAGGGACAGGGGTCCTACAATGAGCAGTTCTTC
TRBV18	TRBJ2-5	TRBD1	.	CASSPPTTGYETQYF	TGTGCCAGCTCACCACCTACGACAGGGTATGAGACCCAGTACTTC
TRBV6-5	TRBJ1-2	TRBD1	.	CASRKGRGTYGYTF	TGTGCCAGCAGGAAAGGCAGGGGGACCTATGGCTACACCTTC
TRBV6-4	TRBJ1-1	.	.	CASSDSDRATEAFF	TGTGCCAGCAGTGACTCTGATAGGGCCACTGAAGCTTTCTTT
TRBV5-1	TRBJ1-1	.	.	CASSLGPGGTEAFF	TGCGCCAGCAGCTTGGGACCGGGAGGGACTGAAGCTTTCTTT
TRBV12-3/TRBV12-4	TRBJ1-2	.	.	CASSLSGTSGYTF	TGTGCCAGCAGTTTATCTGGGACTTCGGGCTACACCTTC
TRBV5-1	TRBJ1-4	.	.	CASSLVAGLGEKLFF	TGCGCCAGCAGCTTGGTTGCAGGGCTGGGTGAAAAACTGTTTTTT
TRBV11-2	TRBJ1-1	TRBD1	.	CASSSNQGAREAFF	TGTGCCAGCAGCTCGAACCAGGGGGCTCGGGAAGCTTTCTTT
TRBV13	TRBJ2-1	.	.	CASSLGGENEQFF	TGTGCCAGCAGTCTGGGCGGGGAAAATGAGCAGTTCTTC
TRBV11-2	TRBJ1-1	TRBD1	.	CASSPTGGIGVGGAFF	TGTGCCAGCAGCCCGACAGGGGGCATTGGGGTAGGGGGAGCTTTCTTT
TRBV6-2/TRBV6-3	TRBJ1-6	.	.	CASSSNNSPLHF	TGTGCCAGCAGCTCTAATAATTCACCCCTCCACTTT
TRBV5-6	TRBJ2-3	.	.	CASSLMGDTQYF	TGTGCCAGCAGCTTGATGGGAGATACGCAGTATTTT
TRBV11-2	TRBJ1-2	.	.	CASSLDLGKDTHYGYTF	TGTGCCAGCAGCTTAGATCTAGGGAAGGATACCCACTATGGCTACACCTTC
TRBV6-5	TRBJ1-2	.	once	CASNIVGSSNYGYTF	TGTGCCAGCAATATCGTAGGGAGCTCTAACTATGGCTACACCTTC
TRBV12-5	TRBJ2-7	.	.	CASGNYEQYF	TGTGCTAGTGGGAACTACGAGCAGTACTTC
TRBV6-5	TRBJ2-3	TRBD1	.	CASSYGTGSTDTQYF	TGTGCCAGCAGTTACGGGACAGGGAGCACAGATACGCAGTATTTT
TRBV5-1	TRBJ1-6	.	.	CASSLGAWGNSPLHF	TGCGCCAGCAGCTTGGGCGCTTGGGGTAATTCACCCCTCCACTTT